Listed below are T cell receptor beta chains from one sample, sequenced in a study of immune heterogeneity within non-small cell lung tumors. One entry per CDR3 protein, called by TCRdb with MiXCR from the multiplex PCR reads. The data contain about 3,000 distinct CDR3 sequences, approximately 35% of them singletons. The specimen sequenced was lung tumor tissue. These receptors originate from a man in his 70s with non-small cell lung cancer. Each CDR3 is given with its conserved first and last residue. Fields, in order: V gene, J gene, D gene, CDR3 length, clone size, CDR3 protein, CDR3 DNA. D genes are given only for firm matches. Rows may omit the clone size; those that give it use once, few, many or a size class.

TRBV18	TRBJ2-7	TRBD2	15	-	CASSPSLAGLYEQYF	TGTGCCAGCTCACCAAGCCTAGCGGGCCTCTACGAGCAGTACTTC
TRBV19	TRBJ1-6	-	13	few	CASSTDARSPLHF	TGTGCCAGTAGTACAGACGCTCGTTCACCCCTCCACTTT
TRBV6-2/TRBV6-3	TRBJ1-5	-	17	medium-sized	CASSYSVRGHSNQPQHF	TGTGCCAGCAGTTATAGTGTCAGGGGCCATAGCAATCAGCCCCAGCATTTT
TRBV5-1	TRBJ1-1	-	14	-	CASSFDSLNTEAFF	TGCGCCAGCAGCTTCGACAGTTTGAACACTGAAGCTTTCTTT
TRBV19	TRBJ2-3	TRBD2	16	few	CASSRLAGDGRDTQYF	TGTGCCAGTAGTAGACTAGCGGGAGATGGTAGAGATACGCAGTATTTT
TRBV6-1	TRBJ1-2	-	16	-	CASSEAQGRSWYGYTF	TGTGCCAGCAGTGAAGCGCAGGGAAGGAGTTGGTATGGCTACACCTTC
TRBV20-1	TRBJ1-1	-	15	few	CSARDIRGVGTEAFF	TGCAGTGCTAGAGATATAAGGGGGGTAGGAACTGAAGCTTTCTTT
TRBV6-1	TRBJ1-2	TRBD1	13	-	CASSETGQNGYTF	TGTGCCAGCAGTGAAACGGGACAGAATGGCTACACCTTC
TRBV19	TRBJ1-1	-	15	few	CASSISGGSDTEAFF	TGTGCCAGTAGTATAAGTGGGGGGAGCGACACTGAAGCTTTCTTT
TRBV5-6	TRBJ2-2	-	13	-	CASNRLGTGELFF	TGTGCCAGCAACCGACTCGGGACCGGGGAGCTGTTTTTT
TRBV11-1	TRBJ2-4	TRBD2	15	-	CASSLVGTSPNIQYF	TGTGCCAGCAGCTTAGTTGGGACTAGCCCAAACATTCAGTACTTC
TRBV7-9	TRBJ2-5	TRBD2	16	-	CASSLGAGGPQETQYF	TGTGCCAGCAGCTTAGGGGCGGGAGGGCCCCAAGAGACCCAGTACTTC
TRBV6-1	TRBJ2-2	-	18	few	CASSEALLGGANTGELFF	TGTGCCAGCAGTGAAGCGCTTCTTGGGGGAGCGAACACCGGGGAGCTGTTTTTT
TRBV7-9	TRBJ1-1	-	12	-	CASTLGDTEAFF	TGTGCCAGCACCTTGGGGGACACTGAAGCTTTCTTT
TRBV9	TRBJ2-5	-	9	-	CASRGTQYF	TGTGCCAGCAGGGGGACCCAGTACTTC
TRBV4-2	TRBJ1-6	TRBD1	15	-	CASSQGYRGLSPLHF	TGTGCCAGCAGCCAAGGTTACAGGGGGCTTTCACCCCTCCACTTT
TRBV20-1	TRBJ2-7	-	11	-	CSARKGVEQYF	TGCAGTGCTAGAAAGGGGGTCGAGCAGTACTTC
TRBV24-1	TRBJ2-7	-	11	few	CATGDSYEQYF	TGTGCCACCGGGGACTCTTACGAGCAGTACTTC
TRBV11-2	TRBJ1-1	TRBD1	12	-	CASSSDRGKAFF	TGTGCCAGCAGCTCTGACAGGGGAAAAGCTTTCTTT
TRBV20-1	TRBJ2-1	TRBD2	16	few	CSARGGLAGGYNEQFF	TGCAGTGCTAGGGGGGGACTAGCGGGTGGGTACAATGAGCAGTTCTTC
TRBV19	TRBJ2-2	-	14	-	CASTRVPNTGELFF	TGTGCCAGTACTCGGGTCCCGAACACCGGGGAGCTGTTTTTT
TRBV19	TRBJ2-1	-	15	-	CASSIEVPSVNEQFF	TGTGCCAGTAGTATAGAGGTACCATCGGTAAATGAGCAGTTCTTC
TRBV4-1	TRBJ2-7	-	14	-	CASSRQISSYEQYF	TGCGCCAGCAGCCGTCAAATATCCTCCTACGAGCAGTACTTC
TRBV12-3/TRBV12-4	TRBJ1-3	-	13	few	CASRRGDGNTIYF	TGTGCCAGCAGGCGAGGAGATGGAAACACCATATATTTT
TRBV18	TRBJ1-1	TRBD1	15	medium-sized	CASSPRQGADSEAFF	TGTGCCAGCTCACCACGGCAGGGGGCGGACTCTGAAGCTTTCTTT
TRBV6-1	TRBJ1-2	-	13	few	CASSEGGNYGYTF	TGTGCCAGCAGTGAAGGAGGGAACTATGGCTACACCTTC
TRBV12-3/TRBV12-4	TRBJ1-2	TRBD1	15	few	CASSLDLQGDYGYTF	TGTGCCAGCAGTTTAGACTTACAGGGGGACTATGGCTACACCTTC
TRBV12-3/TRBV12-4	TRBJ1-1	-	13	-	CASRTDWNTEAFF	TGTGCCAGCCGAACAGACTGGAACACTGAAGCTTTCTTT
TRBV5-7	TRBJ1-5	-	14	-	CASSLGMGGQPQHF	TGTGCCAGCAGCTTGGGAATGGGAGGGCAGCCCCAGCATTTT
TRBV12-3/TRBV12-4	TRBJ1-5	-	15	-	CASSFTGKANQPQHF	TGTGCCAGCAGTTTTACAGGGAAGGCCAATCAGCCCCAGCATTTT
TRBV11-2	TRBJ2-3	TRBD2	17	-	CASSPGTSGRDGDTQYF	TGTGCCAGCAGCCCCGGGACTAGCGGGAGGGATGGGGATACGCAGTATTTT
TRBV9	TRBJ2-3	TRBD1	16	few	CASSVYGTGATDTQYF	TGTGCCAGCAGCGTGTACGGGACAGGGGCCACAGATACGCAGTATTTT
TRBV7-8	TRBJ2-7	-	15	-	CASSFQGHAQYEQYF	TGTGCCAGCAGCTTCCAGGGGCACGCCCAATACGAGCAGTACTTC
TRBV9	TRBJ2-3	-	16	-	CASSVGARSSTDTQYF	TGTGCCAGCAGCGTAGGCGCTCGATCTAGCACAGATACGCAGTATTTT
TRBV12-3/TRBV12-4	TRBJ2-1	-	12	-	CASSRGGGEQFF	TGTGCCAGCAGTCGCGGAGGCGGTGAGCAGTTCTTC
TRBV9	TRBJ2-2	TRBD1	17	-	CASSPRQGKPNTGELFF	TGTGCCAGCAGCCCCCGACAGGGCAAGCCGAACACCGGGGAGCTGTTTTTT
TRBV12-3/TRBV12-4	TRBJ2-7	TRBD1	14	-	CASSSRQGGYEQYF	TGTGCCAGCAGTTCCCGACAGGGTGGCTACGAGCAGTACTTC
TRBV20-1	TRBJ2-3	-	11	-	CSARWAYTQYF	TGCAGTGCTAGGTGGGCATATACGCAGTATTTT
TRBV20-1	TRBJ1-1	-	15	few	CSATKVSTANTEAFF	TGCAGTGCTACCAAAGTCTCAACAGCGAACACTGAAGCTTTCTTT
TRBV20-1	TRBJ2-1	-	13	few	CSASVASFGEQFF	TGCAGTGCTAGTGTCGCTAGCTTTGGTGAGCAGTTCTTC
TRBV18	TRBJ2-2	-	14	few	CASSPLEGTGELFF	TGTGCCAGCTCACCACTAGAAGGTACCGGGGAGCTGTTTTTT
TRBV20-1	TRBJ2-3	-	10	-	CSALRRAQYF	TGCAGTGCTCTGAGACGTGCGCAGTATTTT